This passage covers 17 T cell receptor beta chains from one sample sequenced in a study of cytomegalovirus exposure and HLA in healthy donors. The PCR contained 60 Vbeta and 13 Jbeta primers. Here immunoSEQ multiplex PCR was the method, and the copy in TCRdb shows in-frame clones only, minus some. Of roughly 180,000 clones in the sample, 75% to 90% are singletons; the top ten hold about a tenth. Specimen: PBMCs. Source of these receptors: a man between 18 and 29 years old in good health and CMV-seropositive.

CDR3: CASSESRDTQYF. The CDR3, as DNA: TGTGCCAGCAGTGAGTCGAGGGATACGCAGTATTTT. J is TRBJ2-3 and V is TRBV2; D is undetermined. The CDR3 loop spans 12 amino acids. Trimming left V 3 bases short and J 6 bases short, with 7 bases between. CDR1 is SNHLY and CDR2 is FYNNEI in the germline V gene. Looking up the rest from reference TRBV2 and TRBJ2-3 gives the full variable domain: EPEVTQTPSHQVTQMGQEVILRCVPISNHLYFYWYRQILGQKVEFLVSFYNNEISEKSEIFDDQFSVERPDGSNFTLKIRSTKLEDSAMYFCASSESRDTQYFGPGTRLTVL.

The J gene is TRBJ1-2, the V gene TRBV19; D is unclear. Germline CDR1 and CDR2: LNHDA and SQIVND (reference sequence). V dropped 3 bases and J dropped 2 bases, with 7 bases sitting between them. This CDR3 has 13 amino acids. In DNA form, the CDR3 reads TGTGCCAGTAGTATCCGCGGAAACTATGGCTACACCTTC. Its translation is CASSIRGNYGYTF.

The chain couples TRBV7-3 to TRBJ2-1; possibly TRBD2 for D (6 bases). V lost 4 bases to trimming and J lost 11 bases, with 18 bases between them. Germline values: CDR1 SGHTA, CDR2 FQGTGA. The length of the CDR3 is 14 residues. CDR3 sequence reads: CASSSKGAGNKQFF. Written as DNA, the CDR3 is TGTGCCAGCAGCTCCAAAGGGGCGGGGAACAAGCAGTTCTTC.

As DNA, the CDR3 is TGTGCCAGCAGCCCAGGACTGTACGACGGCTACACCTTC. Amino acid sequence: CASSPGLYDGYTF. The V gene is TRBV6-5, the J gene TRBJ1-2; D call uncertain. V lost 6 bases and J lost 8, with 16 bases in between. The V gene's germline CDR1 is MNHEY and CDR2 SVGAGI. The CDR3 has 13 amino acids.

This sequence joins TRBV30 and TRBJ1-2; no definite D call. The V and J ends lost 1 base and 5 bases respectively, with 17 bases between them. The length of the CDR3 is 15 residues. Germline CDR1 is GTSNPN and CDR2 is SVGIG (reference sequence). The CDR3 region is CAWSDLAGPRYGYTF. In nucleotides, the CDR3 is TGTGCCTGGAGTGACCTCGCAGGCCCAAGATATGGCTACACCTTC.

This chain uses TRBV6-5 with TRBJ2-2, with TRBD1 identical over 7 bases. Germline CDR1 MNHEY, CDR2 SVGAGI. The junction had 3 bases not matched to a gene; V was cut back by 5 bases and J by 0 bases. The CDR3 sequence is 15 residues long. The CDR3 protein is CASSRGQPNTGELFF. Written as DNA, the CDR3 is TGTGCCAGCAGTAGGGGGCAACCGAACACCGGGGAGCTGTTTTTT.

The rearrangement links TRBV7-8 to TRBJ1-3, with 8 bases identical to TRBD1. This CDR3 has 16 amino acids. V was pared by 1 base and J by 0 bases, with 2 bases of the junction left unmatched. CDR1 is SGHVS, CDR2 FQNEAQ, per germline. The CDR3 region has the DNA TGTGCCAGCAGCTTAGAAGGACAGGGCTCTGGAAACACCATATATTTT. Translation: CASSLEGQGSGNTIYF.

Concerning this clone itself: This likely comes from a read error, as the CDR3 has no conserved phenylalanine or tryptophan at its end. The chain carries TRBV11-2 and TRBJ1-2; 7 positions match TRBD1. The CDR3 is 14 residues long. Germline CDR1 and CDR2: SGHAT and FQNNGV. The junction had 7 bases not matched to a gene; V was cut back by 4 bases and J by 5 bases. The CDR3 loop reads CASSSTDREYGYTL. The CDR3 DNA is TGTGCCAGCAGCTCCACCGACAGGGAGTATGGCTACACCCTC.

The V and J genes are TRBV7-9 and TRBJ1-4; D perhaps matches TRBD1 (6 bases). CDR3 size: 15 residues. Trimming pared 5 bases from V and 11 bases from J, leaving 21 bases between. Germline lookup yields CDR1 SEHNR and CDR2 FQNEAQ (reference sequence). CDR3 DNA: TGTGCCAGCAGCCCTTCCGGGACAAGGGACCGGAAACTGTTTTTT. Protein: CASSPSGTRDRKLFF. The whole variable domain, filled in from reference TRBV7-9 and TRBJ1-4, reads DTGVSQNPRHKITKRGQNVTFRCDPISEHNRLYWYRQTLGQGPEFLTYFQNEAQLEKSRLLSDRFSAERPKGSFSTLEIQRTEQGDSAMYLCASSPSGTRDRKLFFGSGTQLSVL.

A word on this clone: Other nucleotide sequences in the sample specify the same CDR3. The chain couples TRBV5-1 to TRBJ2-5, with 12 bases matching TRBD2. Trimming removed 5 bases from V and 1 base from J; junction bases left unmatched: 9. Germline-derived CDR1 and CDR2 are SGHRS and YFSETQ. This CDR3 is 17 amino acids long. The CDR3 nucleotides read TGCGCCAGCAGTCCACTACTAGCGGGGGGCAGCCAAGAGACCCAGTACTTC. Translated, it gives CASSPLLAGGSQETQYF.

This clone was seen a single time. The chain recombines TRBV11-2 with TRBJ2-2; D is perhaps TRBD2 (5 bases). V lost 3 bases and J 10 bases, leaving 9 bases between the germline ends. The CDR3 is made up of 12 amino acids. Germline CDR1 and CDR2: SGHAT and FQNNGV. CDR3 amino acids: CASSFEGMELFF. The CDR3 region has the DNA TGTGCCAGCAGCTTCGAGGGAATGGAGCTGTTTTTT. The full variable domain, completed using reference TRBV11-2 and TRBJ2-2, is EAGVAQSPRYKIIEKRQSVAFWCNPISGHATLYWYQQILGQGPKLLIQFQNNGVVDDSQLPKDRFSAERLKGVDSTLKIQPAKLEDSAVYLCASSFEGMELFFGEGSRLTVL.

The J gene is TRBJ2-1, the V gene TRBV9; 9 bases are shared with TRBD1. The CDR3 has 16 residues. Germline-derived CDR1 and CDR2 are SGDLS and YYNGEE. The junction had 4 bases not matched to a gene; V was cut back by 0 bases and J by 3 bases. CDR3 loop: CASSVGRTGDYNEQFF. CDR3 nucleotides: TGTGCCAGCAGCGTAGGGCGGACAGGGGACTACAATGAGCAGTTCTTC.

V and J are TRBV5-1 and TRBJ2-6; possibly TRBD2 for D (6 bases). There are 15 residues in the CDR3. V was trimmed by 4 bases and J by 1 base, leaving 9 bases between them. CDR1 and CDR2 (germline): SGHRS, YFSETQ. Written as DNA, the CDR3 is TGCGCCAGCAGCCCCGGGGGTTCTGGGGCCAACGTCCTGACTTTC. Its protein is CASSPGGSGANVLTF.

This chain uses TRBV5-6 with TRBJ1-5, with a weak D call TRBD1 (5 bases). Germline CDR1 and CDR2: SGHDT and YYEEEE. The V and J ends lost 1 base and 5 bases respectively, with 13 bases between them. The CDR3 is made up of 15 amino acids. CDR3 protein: CASSLSGGGDQPQHF. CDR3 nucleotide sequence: TGTGCCAGCAGCTTGTCAGGAGGAGGGGATCAGCCCCAGCATTTT.

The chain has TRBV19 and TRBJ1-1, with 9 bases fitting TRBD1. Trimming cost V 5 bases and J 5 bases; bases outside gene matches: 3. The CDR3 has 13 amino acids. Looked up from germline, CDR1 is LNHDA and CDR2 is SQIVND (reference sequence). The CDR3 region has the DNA TGTGCCAGTAGTTTTGGACAGGGGACTGAAGCTTTCTTT. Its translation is CASSFGQGTEAFF.

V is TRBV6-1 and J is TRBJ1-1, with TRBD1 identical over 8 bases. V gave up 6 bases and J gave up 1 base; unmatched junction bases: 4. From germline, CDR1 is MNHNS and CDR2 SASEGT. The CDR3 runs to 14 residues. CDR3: CASRDRVWNTEAFF. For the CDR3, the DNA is TGTGCCAGCAGGGACAGGGTCTGGAACACTGAAGCTTTCTTT.

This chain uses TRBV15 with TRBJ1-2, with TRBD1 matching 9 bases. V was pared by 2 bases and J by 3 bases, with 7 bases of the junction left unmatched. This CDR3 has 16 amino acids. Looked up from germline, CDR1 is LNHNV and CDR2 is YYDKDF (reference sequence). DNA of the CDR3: TGTGCCACCAGCAGATTTGAATGGACAGGGGACTATGGCTACACCTTC. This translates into CATSRFEWTGDYGYTF.